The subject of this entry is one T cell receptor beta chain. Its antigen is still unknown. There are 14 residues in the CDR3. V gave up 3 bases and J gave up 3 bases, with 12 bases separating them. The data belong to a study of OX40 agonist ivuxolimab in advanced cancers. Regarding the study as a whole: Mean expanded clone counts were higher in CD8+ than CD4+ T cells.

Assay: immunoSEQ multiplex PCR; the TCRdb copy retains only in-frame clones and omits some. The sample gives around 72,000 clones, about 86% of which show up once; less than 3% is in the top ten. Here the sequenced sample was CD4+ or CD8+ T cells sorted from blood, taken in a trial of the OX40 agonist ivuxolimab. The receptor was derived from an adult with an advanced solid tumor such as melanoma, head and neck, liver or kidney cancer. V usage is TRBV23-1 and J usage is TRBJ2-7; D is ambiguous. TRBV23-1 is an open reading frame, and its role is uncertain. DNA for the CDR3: TGCGCCAGCAGTCATAAAGCCGGAATCTACGAGCAGTACTTC. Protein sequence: CASSHKAGIYEQYF.